This TCR beta chain was observed in a study of cytomegalovirus exposure and HLA in healthy donors (dated by TCRdb to the late 2010s). Context from the whole study: An earlier analysis of fewer than 750 of the donors reported around 280 Gb of sequence data and around 100 million unique TCR beta sequences obtained from roughly 170 million T cells. Approximately 300 gigabases of sequencing data and roughly 81 million unique TCR sequences made up an early release that covered roughly 670 HLA-typed donors. Of the 300 to 500 genotyped donors, roughly 76% were placed in the genetic ancestry cluster associated with self-reported Caucasian donors. The study aimed to test whether cataloging public T cell receptors could reveal signatures of past pathogen exposure. Using immunosequencing, the study profiled T cell repertoires from about 610 subjects and related those repertoires to cytomegalovirus serostatus. In addition to the first cohort of 666 subjects, a separate validation cohort of 100 to 150 different subjects was used. The study combined high-throughput TCR immunosequencing, statistical association of individual TCRs with disease status, and machine learning to predict cytomegalovirus infection status. In a later analysis, previously published TCR beta repertoires from 500 to 750 donors were re-analyzed and high-resolution HLA genotyping was added so that TCR occurrence patterns could be studied. Rather than using new phenotypic data, the later analysis identified candidate immune exposures from TCR beta sequences and from how often those sequences occurred across donors. To decide whether each TCR beta V gene segment behaved as functional or pseudogenic, an earlier analysis of approximately 620 of the donors relied on high-throughput TCR beta sequencing. Donor age, sex, ethnicity and CMV serostatus were collected together with the repertoire data. A later genetic analysis took genome-wide SNP genotypes for about three fifths of the roughly 700 donors and used that subset as a discovery cohort. All discovery cohort repertoires had been generated on a single sequencing platform. HLA typing included class I and class II loci at four-digit resolution. The number of typed donors differed by locus: about 629-640 for A, B, C, DRB1 and DQB1; approximately 540 for DQA1; approximately 610 for DPA1; and about 470 for DPB1. Several DR-DQ haplotypes were handled as single units for association and clustering, since linkage in the cohort was strong. Across about 370 genotyped donors of the cohort, an average of approximately 240,000 unique TCR beta nucleotide sequences per donor were sequenced, and roughly 20% of those sequences were non-productive.

To prepare the library, the immunoSEQ multiplex PCR assay was applied. For the multiplex PCR, a mixture combining 60 forward primers for TCR Vbeta segments and 13 reverse primers for TCR Jbeta segments was used. A multiplex PCR assay on genomic DNA amplified the CDR3 region of rearranged TCR beta genes. The Illumina HiSeq System was used to sequence the amplified TCR beta libraries as 87-base-pair reads. The study's own analysis went as follows. A later analysis tallied 75 million to 95 million unique TCR beta chains across the approximately 670 repertoires, and approximately 9.9 million of those chains were shared by two or more donors. A nearest-neighbor algorithm error-corrected the raw reads and collapsed the reads into unique sequences, merging closely related sequences to remove PCR and sequencing errors. Alignment of CDR3 sequences to IMGT reference sequences was used to assign V, D and J gene segments. For a sequence to be retained, a match of at least six nucleotides to both a V gene segment and a J gene segment was required. Rearrangements were classified as productive when the CDR3 lacked stop codons and remained in frame with V and J, and all other rearrangements were classified as non-productive. Following IMGT convention, CDR3 was defined as the stretch from the second conserved V-encoded cysteine up to the conserved J-encoded phenylalanine. The earlier analysis of 550 to 650 of the donors excluded any sequence lacking an unambiguous match to a single V gene segment. In an earlier analysis of 587 of the donors, V segments were called functional above 56.7% productive rearrangements and were called segregating when the between-donor standard deviation exceeded 5%. A statistical classification framework was built to diagnose cytomegalovirus status from the catalog of TCR beta chain sequences. In a later analysis, V and J genes were assigned by comparing TCR nucleotide sequences against IMGT/GENE-DB human TR gene sequences. The TCRdist pipeline was used in a later analysis to assign CDR3 sequences and most-parsimonious VDJ recombination scenarios. A later analysis defined each TCR beta chain by its CDR3 amino acid sequence plus V-gene family, and excluded reads lacking a unique V-gene family. In a later analysis, approximately 590 highly shared, low-generation-probability nucleotide sequences were removed to address suspected cross-contamination and a sequencing artifact. In a later analysis, a clonal expansion index was calculated for each public chain from normalized within-repertoire ranks of inferred template counts. In a later analysis, generation probabilities were computed with a VDJ recombination model fitted to out-of-frame rearrangements, and the resulting probabilities were checked against IGoR. A later analysis scored TCR-TCR, TCR-HLA and TCR-CMV co-occurrence with hypergeometric tests, applying a repertoire-size bias correction to TCR pairs. A later analysis estimated false discovery rates by permuting HLA or CMV assignments 20 times. In a later analysis, co-occurring TCRs were grouped with DBSCAN, and TCRdist sequence similarity was added when clustering was performed within HLA-allele-positive subsets. For co-occurrence clustering, repertoires with fewer than 30,000 or more than 120,000 public chains were excluded, along with 4 to 6 repertoires with anomalous nucleotide sharing. TCRdb's version of the immuneACCESS table is confined to in-frame rearrangements and falls short of the full clone set. An unresolved V gene accounts for under half of the shortfall where checked; the remainder is of unknown origin. The DNA gave D and trimming, while V, J and clone size come from that table. The table for this sample lists over 95,000 clones; about 64% of them were counted only once. Together, the top ten hold roughly 8.3% of the sample.

Study-wide conclusions, independent of this receptor: The study listed 164 TCR beta chains as associated with cytomegalovirus. Most TCR sequences were observed very rarely across donors, whereas some public TCRs were present in many individuals. The authors suggested that the approach could potentially be generalized to other disease states and immunological phenotypes. In a later analysis, the rate of TCR association differed among HLA loci, with DRB1 alleles having the most associated TCRs and HLA-C alleles having the fewest. Some IMGT-functional V segments, including TRBV6-2 and TRBV6-3, could not be distinguished by the 87-base-pair reads and were therefore excluded. Strong co-occurrence of HLA alleles, especially DR and DQ, made assigning TCR associations to individual alleles difficult. According to a later genetic analysis, donors in an Asian-associated ancestry cluster had fewer N-insertions in productive TCRs than the approximately 650-donor mean. According to a later analysis, most CMV-associated TCR beta chains appeared to be HLA-restricted, and the HLA associations seemed to be driven largely by CMV exposure. A later analysis reported that several top co-occurrence clusters appeared linked to parvovirus B19, influenza, CMV and Epstein-Barr virus. A later analysis associated around 16,000 TCR beta sequences with specific HLA alleles at a false discovery rate of 0.05. A few of the identified cytomegalovirus-associated TCR beta chains were confirmed in vitro to be specific for cytomegalovirus antigens. An association between a missense DCLRE1C variant and V-gene and J-gene trimming of TCR beta chains was found in a later genetic analysis and replicated in an independent cohort. Because HLA typing was missing for some donors at each locus, association tests included only the typed subset. In both the original and validation cohorts, the classifier was reported to diagnose cytomegalovirus status with high specificity and sensitivity. Immune exposure information for the cohort was limited to CMV serostatus. Correlated functional status among segregating V segments might be attributable to linkage disequilibrium, but an unknown experimental factor could not be ruled out. A cluster of highly shared sequence variants was judged likely to be a technical artifact of the sequencing pipeline. A further reported finding was that TCR beta sequences accurately predicted the HLA-A and HLA-B alleles for most subjects in the first cohort. In a later analysis, HLA-associated TCR beta chains were found to be more clonally expanded and to have lower generation probabilities than equally common non-associated chains. Broadly in line with IMGT annotations, most TCR beta V segments showed up in productive rearrangements about 87% or about 30% of the time in an earlier analysis of 587 of the donors. Because counts were too low, roughly 17 rarely observed V segments, including chromosome 9 orphons, were left out of the earlier analysis of 587 of the donors. Sequencing depth was assumed to be roughly uniform across donors in the presence/absence analyses, though that assumption may not hold. The cohort was sequenced for TCR beta chains only, and without alpha or paired-chain data the features that could be detected were limited.

The cohort consisted of 600 or so healthy bone marrow donors. Cohort members were all nominally healthy when sampled, although unrecorded immune exposures were likely present. The donor was CMV seropositive and belonged to the group of 270 or so seropositive cohort members. Each donor provided a peripheral blood sample, and peripheral blood mononuclear cells were used for TCR beta sequencing. Genomic DNA extraction from the blood cell samples was performed with the Qiagen DNeasy Blood Extraction Kit. To note about this clone: Its antigen is currently not known. The input lacks base qualities; no much larger clone sits a single base away.

CDR3 length: 15 amino acids, cysteine to phenylalanine. The retained sequence is limited to the CDR3, 45 bases, with the frame set at the first base. V and J lose 8 bases and 4 bases, and a span of 18 bases separates them. The germline V gene supplies CDR1 WSHSY and CDR2 SAAADI. The specimen sequenced was PBMCs. This receptor was identified in a man in his late teens or twenties in good health and CMV-seropositive. The sequence links TRBV10-2 to TRBJ1-5; the D gene is perhaps TRBD1, from 6 matching bases. The DNA sequence reads TGCGCCAGCGCTGACCCGGGGAGGGGGAATCAGCCCCAGCATTTT. This gives the protein CASADPGRGNQPQHF.